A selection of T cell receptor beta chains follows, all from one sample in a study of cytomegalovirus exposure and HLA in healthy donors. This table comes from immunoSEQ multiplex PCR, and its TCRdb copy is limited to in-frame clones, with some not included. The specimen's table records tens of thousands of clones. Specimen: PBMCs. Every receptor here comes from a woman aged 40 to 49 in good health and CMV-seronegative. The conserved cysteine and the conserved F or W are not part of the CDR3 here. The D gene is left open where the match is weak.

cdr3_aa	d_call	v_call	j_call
AWSGDSLGETQY	-	TRBV30	TRBJ2-5
ASSQNFNNSPLH	-	TRBV14	TRBJ1-6
ASGPGLAGQGETQY	TRBD2	TRBV6-6	TRBJ2-5
ASSYSSPSDNEQF	-	TRBV6-5	TRBJ2-1
ASRSAGVADTQY	TRBD2	TRBV5-1	TRBJ2-3
ASSRGTASNYGYT	TRBD1	TRBV27	TRBJ1-2
ASSPGVAANEQF	-	TRBV6-5	TRBJ2-1
ASSGLVSDTQY	TRBD2	TRBV19	TRBJ2-3
ASSPVVETQY	-	TRBV7-2	TRBJ2-5
ASSFGLDYGYT	-	TRBV5-5	TRBJ1-2
ASSRAAGAEGYEQY	TRBD2	TRBV7-2	TRBJ2-7
ASSPRRGQGQYEQY	TRBD1	TRBV19	TRBJ2-7
ASSLLDRDGSPLH	TRBD1	TRBV28	TRBJ1-6
AFMSLPGSGGPPFSLSFLREQF	TRBD2	TRBV30	TRBJ2-1
SVLLAGGRNEQF	TRBD2	TRBV29-1	TRBJ2-1
ASSRRGSSGDNEQF	TRBD2	TRBV28	TRBJ2-1
ASSHRDRGVYGYT	TRBD1	TRBV6-5	TRBJ1-2
ASSYRDRNTEAF	TRBD1	TRBV6-5	TRBJ1-1
ASKPDRNDNQPQH	-	TRBV5-1	TRBJ1-5
ASSHLDRDTEAF	TRBD1	TRBV4-3	TRBJ1-1
ASSLEGSGYEQY	-	TRBV5-1	TRBJ2-7
ASSRGGQGITEAF	TRBD1	TRBV19	TRBJ1-1
ASSTRDRGAQY	TRBD1	TRBV19	TRBJ2-5
ASSPTGQGASQPQH	TRBD1	TRBV7-2	TRBJ1-5
ASSLGDRAHEQF	TRBD1	TRBV6-5	TRBJ2-1
ASSPGTGSGYGYT	TRBD1	TRBV19	TRBJ1-2
ASSSGQPPQENQY	-	TRBV11-2	TRBJ2-5
SALAHYEQY	-	TRBV20-1	TRBJ2-7
ASSLSRTEAF	-	TRBV7-8	TRBJ1-1
ASNGQGQIGEAF	TRBD1	TRBV19	TRBJ1-1
ASSYSNGAGANVLT	-	TRBV6-5	TRBJ2-6
ASSRRPVGYT	-	TRBV28	TRBJ1-2
ASSVEGGARTDTQY	-	TRBV9	TRBJ2-3
ASSLMGAGNQPQH	-	TRBV7-2	TRBJ1-5
ARSRDSGIH	-	TRBV7-9	TRBJ1-6
ASTYDGHPNQPQH	-	TRBV6-1	TRBJ1-5
ASSLIGDTEAF	-	TRBV7-3	TRBJ1-1